This TCR beta chain was retrieved from a study of cytomegalovirus exposure and HLA in healthy donors. Details on this clone: Its specificity is not known.

With V trimmed by 4 bases and J by 7 bases, 0 bases remained unmatched. The CDR3 runs 13 residues. Germline lookup yields CDR1 LNHDA and CDR2 SQIVND (reference sequence). Whole-study findings and limits: TCR beta V- and J-gene trimming was later associated with a missense DCLRE1C variant.

PCR primers comprised 60 Vbeta and 13 Jbeta primers. TCRdb's table, derived via immunoSEQ multiplex PCR, lists solely in-frame clones and lacks some. The table has around 64,000 clones, roughly two thirds seen once. This receptor was obtained from a woman aged 50 to 65 in good health and CMV-seronegative. Sequencing used PBMCs. The chain combines TRBV19 with TRBJ1-6; 8 bases map to TRBD1. CDR3 sequence reads: CASSTGGNSPLHF. The CDR3 DNA is TGTGCCAGTAGTACAGGGGGCAATTCACCCCTCCACTTT.